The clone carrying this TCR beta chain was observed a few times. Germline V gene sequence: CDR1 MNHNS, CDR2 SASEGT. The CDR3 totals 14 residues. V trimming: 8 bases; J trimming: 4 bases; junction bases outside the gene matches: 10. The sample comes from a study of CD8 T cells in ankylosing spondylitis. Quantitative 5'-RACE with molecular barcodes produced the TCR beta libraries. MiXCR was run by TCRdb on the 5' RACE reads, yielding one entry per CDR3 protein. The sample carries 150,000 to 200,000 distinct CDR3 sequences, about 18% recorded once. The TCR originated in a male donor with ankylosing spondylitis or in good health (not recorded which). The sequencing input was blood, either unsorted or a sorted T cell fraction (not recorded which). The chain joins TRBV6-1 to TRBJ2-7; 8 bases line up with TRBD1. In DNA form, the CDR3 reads TGTGCCAGCCAACCGACAGGGGCGATTTACGAGCAGTACTTC. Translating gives CASQPTGAIYEQYF.